The sequence of this T cell receptor beta chain was determined in a study of blood T cell repertoires in COVID-19. Overall study: COVID-19 samples collected from the United States, Italy and Spain covered acute and convalescent phases. Nucleic acid was either cDNA or gDNA, and it came from T cells, B-cell-depleted T cells, or PBMCs.

Per the original data handling: The assay estimated nucleated cells by amplifying reference gene primers. Here immunoSEQ multiplex PCR was the method, and the copy in TCRdb shows in-frame clones only, minus some. That table gives V, J and clone size, and the DNA gave D and trimming. The repertoire holds around 250,000 clones, with 86% as singletons. Germline CDR1 reads SNHLY; CDR2 reads FYNNEI. V was shortened by 8 bases and J by 4 bases, with 17 bases between the two germline ends. This CDR3 region has 14 residues. Sequenced sample: peripheral blood. The chain recombines TRBV2 with TRBJ1-2; possibly TRBD1 for D (5 bases). This receptor was obtained from a woman in her sixties or seventies who had recovered from COVID-19. CDR3 sequence: CASEPGRGVYGYTF. CDR3 DNA sequence: TGTGCCAGCGAGCCGGGGAGGGGCGTCTATGGCTACACCTTC.